What follows describes a single TCR beta chain. Using its own MiXCR run on the 5' RACE reads, TCRdb lists one record per CDR3 protein. Altogether about 13,000 distinct CDR3 sequences are present, about a sixth being singletons, with the ten largest covering roughly three fifths. This sample is part of a study of T-cell memory formation after mild COVID-19. Trimming pared 0 bases from V and 5 bases from J, leaving 9 bases between. CDR1 SGHRS and CDR2 YFSETQ come from the germline V gene. CDR3 size: 14 residues. This clonotype was obtained from a man younger than 35 who had mild COVID-19 (a few samples of this study predate the infection). Cell type and time point are not known. Sequenced material: PBMCs or a T cell subset sorted from them (not recorded which). The chain uses TRBV5-1 and TRBJ2-1; D is unclear. CDR3 amino acids: CASSLAWADNEQFF. Written as DNA, the CDR3 is TGCGCCAGCAGCTTGGCATGGGCAGACAATGAGCAGTTCTTC. The entire variable domain, with the rest obtained from reference TRBV5-1 and TRBJ2-1, is as follows: KAGVTQTPRYLIKTRGQQVTLSCSPISGHRSVSWYQQTPGQGLQFLFEYFSETQRNKGNFPGRFSGRQFSNSRSEMNVSTLELGDSALYLCASSLAWADNEQFFGPGTRLTVL.